These 23 T cell receptor beta chains were sequenced from one sample in a study of beta chain features in type 1 diabetes. General observations from the study: TCRB CDR3s from Type 1 diabetes patients were moderately but significantly shorter in all four CD4+ subsets.

Expressed TCRB transcripts were sequenced because the entire RNA isolate underwent reverse transcription. Repertoires were generated with immunoSEQ multiplex PCR, while TCRdb's copy carries only in-frame clones and drops some. Of approximately 260,000 clones listed, around 20% are singletons. Their specific antigens are unknown. Sequencing was done on a sample of naive CD4+ T cells from blood. The receptor source for this set is a woman aged 35 to 49 with type 1 diabetes.

The V call is TRBV9, the J call TRBJ2-3; the match to TRBD1 covers 10 bases. CDR1 SGDLS and CDR2 YYNGEE come from the germline V gene. This CDR3 has 16 amino acids. The V gene end was trimmed by 4 bases and the J gene end by 3 bases; junction bases not matched to a gene: 8. CDR3 nucleotide sequence: TGTGCCAGCAGCAGACAGGGGGCTAGAGCTACAGATACGCAGTATTTT. Translating gives CASSRQGARATDTQYF.

This clone was observed a few times. This sequence joins TRBV19 and TRBJ1-1; no clear D. CDR1 is LNHDA and CDR2 is SQIVND in the germline V gene (reference sequence). The V end lost 6 bases, the J end lost 2 bases, and 13 bases lay between the germline ends. The CDR3 contains 14 residues. DNA for the CDR3: TGTGCCAGTAGCTTCCGGGGTTTAAACACTGAAGCTTTCTTT. Its protein product is CASSFRGLNTEAFF. The full variable domain, with the rest looked up from reference TRBV19 and TRBJ1-1, is DGGITQSPKYLFRKEGQNVTLSCEQNLNHDAMYWYRQDPGQGLRLIYYSQIVNDFQKGDIAEGYSVSREKKESFPLTVTSAQKNPTAFYLCASSFRGLNTEAFFGQGTRLTVV.

This clone was seen a handful of times. The genes are TRBV6-5 and TRBJ1-2; possible D gene TRBD1, 6 bases. In germline, CDR1 is MNHEY, CDR2 SVGAGI. This CDR3 is 14 amino acids long. The ends were cut back, 6 bases at V and 13 bases at J, with 24 bases in the middle. The DNA for the CDR3 is TGTGCCAGCAGCCCCCACCCGGACGACAGGAGAAGCACCTTC. It is translated as CASSPHPDDRRSTF.

This clone was seen only a few times. The sample carries other DNA sequences with the same CDR3. The CDR3 DNA reads TGTGCCAGCAGTTTCAACAATGAGCAGTTCTTC. This translates into CASSFNNEQFF. This rearrangement joins TRBV7-2 to TRBJ2-1; D uncertain. The germline V and J ends were trimmed by 6 bases and 5 bases, with 5 bases remaining between them. CDR1 SGHTA and CDR2 FQGNSA come from the germline V gene. The CDR3 covers 11 residues.

The chain joins TRBV18 to TRBJ2-7; a possible D gene is TRBD2 (5 bases). The ends were cut back, 3 bases at V and 6 bases at J, with 18 bases in the middle. The V gene's germline CDR1 is KGHSH and CDR2 LQKENI. The CDR3 is 15 residues long. This CDR3 reads CASSPAASREGEQYF. The CDR3 DNA is TGTGCCAGCTCACCTGCGGCGAGCCGAGAGGGCGAGCAGTACTTC.

This clone was recorded a few times. This rearrangement joins TRBV28 to TRBJ1-5; no reliable D call. V was pared by 6 bases and J by 3 bases, with 12 bases between. Germline CDR1 is MDHEN and CDR2 is SYDVKM. This CDR3 contains 14 residues. CDR3 nucleotide sequence: TGTGCCAGCAGCGGGGAGGGCGTCAATCAGCCCCAGCATTTT. It translates to CASSGEGVNQPQHF.

The chain uses TRBV7-6 and TRBJ2-7; D is undetermined. The CDR3 runs to 14 residues. In germline, CDR1 is SGHVS, CDR2 FNYEAQ. With 5 bases removed from V and 2 bases from J, the gap between germline ends came to 13 bases. CDR3 loop: CASSPLGQTYEQYF. In DNA form, the CDR3 reads TGTGCCAGCAGCCCCCTTGGGCAGACCTACGAGCAGTACTTC.

The chain has TRBV5-4 and TRBJ2-3; the match to TRBD2 covers 11 bases. In germline, CDR1 is SGHNT, CDR2 YYREEE (reference sequence). The CDR3 spans 15 residues. V was clipped by 2 bases and J by 7 bases; unmatched bases: 6. CDR3 nucleotides: TGTGCCAGCAGCTTAGCTAGCGGGAGGAGGAATACGCAGTATTTT. Amino acids: CASSLASGRRNTQYF. Full variable domain (rest looked up from reference TRBV5-4 and TRBJ2-3): ETGVTQSPTHLIKTRGQQVTLRCSSQSGHNTVSWYQQALGQGPQFIFQYYREEENGRGNFPPRFSGLQFPNYSSELNVNALELDDSALYLCASSLASGRRNTQYFGPGTRLTVL.

The chain joins TRBV5-1 to TRBJ2-1; the D gene is possibly TRBD2 (6 bases). Trimming took off 4 bases at V and 0 bases at J, with 17 bases between the two ends. This CDR3 has 17 amino acids. CDR1 is SGHRS and CDR2 is YFSETQ in the germline V gene. The DNA for the CDR3 is TGCGCCAGCAGCCCCCACGGGCCCGGGAGCTCCTACAATGAGCAGTTCTTC. Translating gives CASSPHGPGSSYNEQFF.

This chain links TRBV9 with TRBJ1-5; 8 bases align to TRBD1. The CDR3 is 16 amino acids. V was clipped by 3 bases and J by 6 bases; unmatched bases: 11. The germline V gene has CDR1 SGDLS and CDR2 YYNGEE. In DNA form, the CDR3 reads TGTGCCAGCAGCGCGGGGACAGGATCGTCGGGTCAGCCCCAGCATTTT. Its protein product is CASSAGTGSSGQPQHF.

This clone was observed a few times. The V gene is TRBV7-2, the J gene TRBJ1-5, with D maybe TRBD1 (5 bases). V shed 2 bases and J shed 3 bases, with 14 bases lying between them. The CDR3 extends over 16 amino acids. The germline V gene has CDR1 SGHTA and CDR2 FQGNSA. CDR3 amino acids: CASSLSPGGNNQPQHF. The CDR3 DNA reads TGTGCCAGCAGCTTATCTCCCGGGGGTAACAATCAGCCCCAGCATTTT.

This clone occurred a few times. The sample contains more than one DNA sequence encoding this CDR3. V and J are TRBV29-1 and TRBJ2-3; D perhaps matches TRBD2 (5 bases). The CDR3 has 11 residues. Trimming cost V 4 bases and J 6 bases, with 8 bases left between them. In germline, CDR1 is SQVTM, CDR2 ANQGSEA. CDR3: CSVAPGDTQYF. CDR3 DNA sequence: TGCAGCGTTGCCCCGGGGGATACGCAGTATTTT.

This chain joins TRBV18 and TRBJ1-5; TRBD1 matches 11 bases. V was pared by 5 bases and J by 5 bases, with 17 bases of the junction left unmatched. The CDR3 extends over 19 amino acids. Germline V gives CDR1 KGHSH, CDR2 LQKENI. The CDR3 DNA reads TGTGCCAGCTCATCTGTCTCCGGGACAGGGGGACCCTCCGATCAGCCCCAGCATTTT. Amino acids: CASSSVSGTGGPSDQPQHF.

The rearrangement joins TRBV5-1 to TRBJ1-2, with D possibly being TRBD1 (6 bases). This CDR3 contains 13 residues. Trimming left V 0 bases short and J 6 bases short, with 9 bases between. Germline V lookup: CDR1 SGHRS, CDR2 YFSETQ. The CDR3 region is CASSLAGQNGYTF. The CDR3 DNA is TGCGCCAGCAGCTTGGCCGGACAGAATGGCTACACCTTC.

This chain connects TRBV14 to TRBJ2-7, with D unresolved. CDR3 length equals 16 residues. The germline gives CDR1 SGHDN, CDR2 FVKESK. V was cut by 3 bases and J by 7 bases, with 22 bases left in between. CDR3 sequence: CASSQAALVPTREQYF. The CDR3 DNA is TGTGCCAGCAGCCAGGCGGCGTTAGTTCCTACGCGGGAGCAGTACTTC.

There are a few counts of this clone. The chain recombines TRBV19 with TRBJ2-1; possible D gene TRBD2, 6 bases. V was clipped by 5 bases and J by 8 bases, with 19 bases between them. The CDR3 totals 15 residues. From germline, CDR1 is LNHDA and CDR2 SQIVND (reference sequence). The CDR3 region has the DNA TGTGCCAGTAGTCCCTCGGGGGAAGGCCAGTATGAGCAGTTCTTC. Translated, it gives CASSPSGEGQYEQFF.

The chain combines TRBV28 with TRBJ2-1; D might be TRBD2 (6 bases). Germline V CDR1 and CDR2: MDHEN, SYDVKM. Between the trimmed V and J ends, which lost 7 bases and 0 bases, there was a span of 16 bases. The CDR3 loop spans 16 amino acids. The CDR3 DNA is TGTGCCAGCACCACCCTAGCGATTAGCTCCTACAATGAGCAGTTCTTC. Its protein product is CASTTLAISSYNEQFF. Full variable domain (outside the CDR3, taken from reference TRBV28 and TRBJ2-1): DVKVTQSSRYLVKRTGEKVFLECVQDMDHENMFWYRQDPGLGLRLIYFSYDVKMKEKGDIPEGYSVSREKKERFSLILESASTNQTSMYLCASTTLAISSYNEQFFGPGTRLTVL.

This rearrangement joins TRBV7-2 to TRBJ2-1, with 10 bases lining up with TRBD2. The CDR3 spans 15 residues. The germline V gene encodes CDR1 SGHTA and CDR2 FQGNSA. V shed 5 bases, J shed 8 bases, and the junction held 9 bases outside the gene matches. CDR3 nucleotide sequence: TGTGCCAGCAGCCGGCCGGGACTAGCGTTAGATGAGCAGTTCTTC. This encodes CASSRPGLALDEQFF.

The chain links TRBV9 to TRBJ2-7, with D possibly matching TRBD2 (5 bases). Germline V lookup: CDR1 SGDLS, CDR2 YYNGEE. V lost 0 bases and J 2 bases, leaving 12 bases between the germline ends. The CDR3 length is 15 residues. DNA of the CDR3: TGTGCCAGCAGCGTAGGCCTAGCCGAGGCCTACGAGCAGTACTTC. Protein: CASSVGLAEAYEQYF.

A few counts support this clone. This chain joins TRBV5-1 and TRBJ1-2; 7 bases match TRBD1. Germline values: CDR1 SGHRS, CDR2 YFSETQ. This CDR3 region has 13 residues. Losses at the gene ends were 1 base for V and 4 bases for J; bases not matched to a gene: 1. The CDR3 DNA reads TGCGCCAGCAGCTTGACAGGGGTCTATGGCTACACCTTC. Translating it yields CASSLTGVYGYTF.

V usage is TRBV6-1 and J usage is TRBJ2-5; 8 nucleotides match TRBD1. The CDR3 covers 12 residues. Germline V gene sequence: CDR1 MNHNS, CDR2 SASEGT. V lost 7 bases and J lost 5; bases outside the gene matches: 3. Here the CDR3 reads CASTRQGETQYF. CDR3 coding DNA: TGTGCCAGCACAAGACAGGGGGAGACCCAGTACTTC.

The rearrangement uses TRBV25-1 and TRBJ2-7; weak D call: TRBD2 (5 bases). Germline loops: CDR1 MGHDK, CDR2 SYGVNS. Trimming stripped 2 bases from V and 6 bases from J, with 5 bases between. This CDR3 spans 11 amino acids. CDR3 coding DNA: TGTGCCAGCAGTGAACTAGCCGAGCAGTACTTC. This gives the protein CASSELAEQYF.

In its sample, this clone was seen a few times. J is TRBJ1-2 and V is TRBV5-4, with D tentatively TRBD1 (5 bases). Germline values: CDR1 SGHNT, CDR2 YYREEE (reference sequence). CDR3 size: 13 residues. The V and J ends lost 0 bases and 10 bases respectively, with 13 bases between them. For the CDR3, the DNA is TGTGCCAGCAGCTTGGGGGGGGTAGTCCCCTACACCTTC. It codes for CASSLGGVVPYTF. Variable domain in full (rest from reference TRBV5-4 and TRBJ1-2): ETGVTQSPTHLIKTRGQQVTLRCSSQSGHNTVSWYQQALGQGPQFIFQYYREEENGRGNFPPRFSGLQFPNYSSELNVNALELDDSALYLCASSLGGVVPYTFGSGTRLTVV.